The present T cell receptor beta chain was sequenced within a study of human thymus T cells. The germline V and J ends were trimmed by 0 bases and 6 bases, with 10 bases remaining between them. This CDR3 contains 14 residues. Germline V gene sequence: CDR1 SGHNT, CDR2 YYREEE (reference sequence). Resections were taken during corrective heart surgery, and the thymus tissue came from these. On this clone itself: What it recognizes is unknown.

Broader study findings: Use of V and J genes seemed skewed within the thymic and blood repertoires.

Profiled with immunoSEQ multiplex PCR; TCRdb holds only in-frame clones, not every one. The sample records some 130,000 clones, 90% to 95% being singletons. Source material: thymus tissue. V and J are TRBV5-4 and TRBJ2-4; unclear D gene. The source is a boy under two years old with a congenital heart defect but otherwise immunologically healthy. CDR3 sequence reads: CASSLAQSVNIQYF. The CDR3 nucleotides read TGTGCCAGCAGCTTGGCCCAAAGTGTAAACATTCAGTACTTC.